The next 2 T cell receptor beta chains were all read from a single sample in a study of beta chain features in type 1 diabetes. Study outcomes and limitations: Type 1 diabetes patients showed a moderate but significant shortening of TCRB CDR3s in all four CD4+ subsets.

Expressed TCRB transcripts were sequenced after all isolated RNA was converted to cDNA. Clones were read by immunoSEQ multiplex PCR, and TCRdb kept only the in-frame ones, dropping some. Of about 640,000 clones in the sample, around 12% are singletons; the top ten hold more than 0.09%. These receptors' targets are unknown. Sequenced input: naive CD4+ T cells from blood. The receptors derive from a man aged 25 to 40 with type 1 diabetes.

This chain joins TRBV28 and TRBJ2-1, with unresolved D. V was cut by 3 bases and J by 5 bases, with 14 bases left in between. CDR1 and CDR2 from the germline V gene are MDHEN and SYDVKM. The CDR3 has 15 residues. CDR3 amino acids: CASSLSLSGHNEQFF. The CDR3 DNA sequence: TGTGCCAGCAGTTTGAGTCTTTCAGGTCACAATGAGCAGTTCTTC.

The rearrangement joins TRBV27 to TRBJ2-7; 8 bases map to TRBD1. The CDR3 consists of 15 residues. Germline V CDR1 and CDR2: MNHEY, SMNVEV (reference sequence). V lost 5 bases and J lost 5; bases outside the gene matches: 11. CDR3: CASSDYRGIGNEQYF. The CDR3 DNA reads TGTGCCAGCAGTGACTACAGGGGGATCGGGAACGAGCAGTACTTC.